These T cell receptor beta chains were read from a single sample in a study of blood T cell repertoires in COVID-19. Sequenced by immunoSEQ multiplex PCR; TCRdb stores in-frame clones only, minus some. The sample has 250,000 or so clones, more than 85% seen once. What was sequenced was peripheral blood. These receptors were obtained from a woman aged 60-70 years with COVID-19, enrolled during active disease. The CDR3 runs from the conserved cysteine through the conserved F or W. A D gene is named only where the DNA matches it firmly. A row's size may be missing; if present it is once, few, many or a size class.

len: 16
j_gene: TRBJ2-3
d_gene: TRBD2
v_gene: TRBV4-1
abundance: -
CDR3aa: CASSQQLAGGGDTQYF
CDR3nt: TGCGCCAGCAGCCAACAACTAGCGGGAGGGGGAGATACGCAGTATTTT

len: 14
j_gene: TRBJ1-1
d_gene: TRBD1
v_gene: TRBV24-1
abundance: -
CDR3aa: CATRVGTANTEAFF
CDR3nt: TGTGCCACCAGGGTCGGGACAGCGAACACTGAAGCTTTCTTT

len: 15
j_gene: TRBJ2-1
d_gene: -
v_gene: TRBV6-4
abundance: -
CDR3aa: CASSAGLSVYNEQFF
CDR3nt: TGTGCCAGCAGTGCGGGACTCTCGGTCTACAATGAGCAGTTCTTC

len: 13
j_gene: TRBJ2-5
d_gene: -
v_gene: TRBV10-3
abundance: -
CDR3aa: CAISEMPEETQYF
CDR3nt: TGTGCCATCAGTGAGATGCCGGAGGAGACCCAGTACTTC

len: 13
j_gene: TRBJ1-2
d_gene: -
v_gene: TRBV5-1
abundance: -
CDR3aa: CASKVPGNYGYTF
CDR3nt: TGCGCCAGCAAGGTCCCAGGGAACTATGGCTACACCTTC

len: 15
j_gene: TRBJ2-7
d_gene: -
v_gene: TRBV7-3
abundance: -
CDR3aa: CASSLMAQGPYEQYF
CDR3nt: TGTGCCAGCAGCTTAATGGCGCAGGGGCCATACGAGCAGTACTTC

len: 13
j_gene: TRBJ1-2
d_gene: -
v_gene: TRBV7-2
abundance: -
CDR3aa: CASSPGSVGGYTF
CDR3nt: TGTGCCAGCAGCCCGGGGTCAGTAGGAGGCTACACCTTC

len: 17
j_gene: TRBJ1-3
d_gene: TRBD1
v_gene: TRBV10-3
abundance: -
CDR3aa: CAISASPQGARGNTIYF
CDR3nt: TGTGCCATCAGTGCCTCCCCTCAGGGGGCGCGCGGAAACACCATATATTTT

len: 14
j_gene: TRBJ2-5
d_gene: -
v_gene: TRBV19
abundance: -
CDR3aa: CASSIGWGLETQYF
CDR3nt: TGTGCCAGTAGTATAGGGTGGGGCTTGGAGACCCAGTACTTC

len: 17
j_gene: TRBJ2-1
d_gene: TRBD1
v_gene: TRBV6-1
abundance: -
CDR3aa: CASSEARWTGSRNEQFF
CDR3nt: TGTGCCAGCAGTGAAGCGAGGTGGACAGGGAGTCGGAATGAGCAGTTCTTC

len: 16
j_gene: TRBJ2-1
d_gene: TRBD2
v_gene: TRBV10-3
abundance: -
CDR3aa: CAISTLLAGGWNEQFF
CDR3nt: TGTGCCATCAGCACATTACTAGCGGGAGGGTGGAATGAGCAGTTCTTC

len: 12
j_gene: TRBJ2-5
d_gene: -
v_gene: TRBV29-1
abundance: -
CDR3aa: CSVDRGRETQYF
CDR3nt: TGCAGCGTTGATCGAGGGAGGGAGACCCAGTACTTC

len: 17
j_gene: TRBJ2-1
d_gene: TRBD2
v_gene: TRBV28
abundance: -
CDR3aa: CASSFLRLILAGSEQFF
CDR3nt: TGTGCCAGCAGTTTTCTCCGCCTTATACTAGCGGGCTCTGAGCAGTTCTTC

len: 15
j_gene: TRBJ2-3
d_gene: TRBD1
v_gene: TRBV5-1
abundance: -
CDR3aa: CASSAQGAGTDTQYF
CDR3nt: TGCGCCAGCAGCGCTCAGGGGGCTGGCACAGATACGCAGTATTTT

len: 10
j_gene: TRBJ2-7
d_gene: -
v_gene: TRBV20-1
abundance: once
CDR3aa: CSAIVYEQYF
CDR3nt: TGCAGTGCTATCGTCTACGAGCAGTACTTC

len: 16
j_gene: TRBJ1-6
d_gene: -
v_gene: TRBV6-5
abundance: few
CDR3aa: CASSYNNRVRNSPLHF
CDR3nt: TGTGCCAGCAGCTACAACAATCGGGTGAGGAATTCACCCCTCCACTTT

len: 15
j_gene: TRBJ1-4
d_gene: -
v_gene: TRBV9
abundance: -
CDR3aa: CASSPFLSVNEKLFF
CDR3nt: TGTGCCAGCAGCCCTTTTTTGTCTGTTAATGAAAAACTGTTTTTT

len: 16
j_gene: TRBJ2-5
d_gene: -
v_gene: TRBV21-1
abundance: -
CDR3aa: CASSKDLVRAQETQYF
CDR3nt: TGTGCCAGCAGCAAGGACCTGGTCAGGGCCCAAGAGACCCAGTACTTC

len: 13
j_gene: TRBJ1-1
d_gene: TRBD1
v_gene: TRBV5-5
abundance: -
CDR3aa: CASSSTGGTEAFF
CDR3nt: TGTGCCAGCAGCTCCACAGGGGGCACTGAAGCTTTCTTT

len: 13
j_gene: TRBJ2-2
d_gene: TRBD1
v_gene: TRBV12-3/TRBV12-4
abundance: -
CDR3aa: CASSPRRGGGLFF
CDR3nt: TGTGCCAGCAGTCCCCGTCGAGGGGGCGGGCTGTTTTTT

len: 15
j_gene: TRBJ1-4
d_gene: TRBD1
v_gene: TRBV7-8
abundance: -
CDR3aa: CASGTGDRGREKLFF
CDR3nt: TGTGCCAGCGGGACGGGCGACAGGGGGCGTGAAAAACTGTTTTTT

len: 14
j_gene: TRBJ1-5
d_gene: -
v_gene: TRBV6-1
abundance: -
CDR3aa: CASSEAQGNQPQHF
CDR3nt: TGTGCCAGCAGTGAAGCGCAGGGTAATCAGCCCCAGCATTTT

len: 16
j_gene: TRBJ2-2
d_gene: TRBD1
v_gene: TRBV29-1
abundance: -
CDR3aa: CSVGYVGQGATGELFF
CDR3nt: TGCAGCGTTGGATATGTGGGACAGGGAGCCACCGGGGAGCTGTTTTTT

len: 15
j_gene: TRBJ1-4
d_gene: TRBD1
v_gene: TRBV3-1/TRBV3-2
abundance: -
CDR3aa: CASSQRDRDNEKLFF
CDR3nt: TGTGCCAGCAGCCAGAGGGACAGGGATAATGAAAAACTGTTTTTT

len: 14
j_gene: TRBJ2-1
d_gene: TRBD1
v_gene: TRBV24-1
abundance: -
CDR3aa: CATSLQGAYNEQFF
CDR3nt: TGTGCCACCAGTCTGCAGGGGGCTTACAATGAGCAGTTCTTC

len: 14
j_gene: TRBJ1-1
d_gene: -
v_gene: TRBV19
abundance: -
CDR3aa: CASSGGWVNTEAFF
CDR3nt: TGTGCCAGTAGTGGAGGGTGGGTGAACACTGAAGCTTTCTTT

len: 12
j_gene: TRBJ2-7
d_gene: TRBD2
v_gene: TRBV6-1
abundance: -
CDR3aa: CASSDAGTRKYF
CDR3nt: TGTGCCAGCAGTGATGCCGGGACTAGAAAGTACTTC

len: 13
j_gene: TRBJ1-4
d_gene: TRBD1
v_gene: TRBV19
abundance: -
CDR3aa: CASSNPQGGKLFF
CDR3nt: TGTGCCAGTAGTAACCCCCAGGGGGGAAAACTGTTTTTT

len: 14
j_gene: TRBJ2-2
d_gene: -
v_gene: TRBV6-5
abundance: -
CDR3aa: CASTRLTATGELFF
CDR3nt: TGTGCCAGCACTCGATTGACAGCCACCGGGGAGCTGTTTTTT

len: 15
j_gene: TRBJ2-1
d_gene: TRBD2
v_gene: TRBV27
abundance: -
CDR3aa: CASRRTSSRRYEQFF
CDR3nt: TGTGCCAGCAGGCGGACTAGCTCCAGACGTTATGAGCAGTTCTTC

len: 15
j_gene: TRBJ2-5
d_gene: TRBD1
v_gene: TRBV15
abundance: -
CDR3aa: CATSSLGQGQETQYF
CDR3nt: TGTGCCACCAGCAGCCTAGGACAGGGCCAAGAGACCCAGTACTTC

len: 17
j_gene: TRBJ1-1
d_gene: TRBD1
v_gene: TRBV5-1
abundance: -
CDR3aa: CASSLAGTGGAGTEAFF
CDR3nt: TGCGCCAGCAGCTTGGCCGGGACAGGGGGCGCGGGAACTGAAGCTTTCTTT

len: 15
j_gene: TRBJ2-7
d_gene: -
v_gene: TRBV13
abundance: -
CDR3aa: CASSLGLIGASEQYF
CDR3nt: TGTGCCAGCAGCTTAGGCCTAATTGGAGCTAGCGAGCAGTACTTC

len: 15
j_gene: TRBJ1-2
d_gene: TRBD1
v_gene: TRBV6-6
abundance: -
CDR3aa: CASSYTGQRNYGYTF
CDR3nt: TGTGCCAGCAGTTACACGGGACAGAGAAACTATGGCTACACCTTC

len: 17
j_gene: TRBJ2-1
d_gene: TRBD2
v_gene: TRBV28
abundance: -
CDR3aa: CASSFYLSGLASNEQFF
CDR3nt: TGTGCCAGCAGTTTTTACCTTTCGGGACTAGCGTCCAATGAGCAGTTCTTC

len: 16
j_gene: TRBJ1-2
d_gene: TRBD1
v_gene: TRBV9
abundance: -
CDR3aa: CASSPRVNRGFYGYTF
CDR3nt: TGTGCCAGCAGCCCCCGAGTGAACAGGGGTTTCTATGGCTACACCTTC

len: 15
j_gene: TRBJ2-1
d_gene: -
v_gene: TRBV19
abundance: -
CDR3aa: CASSVDPATNNEQFF
CDR3nt: TGTGCCAGTAGTGTAGACCCAGCGACTAACAATGAGCAGTTCTTC